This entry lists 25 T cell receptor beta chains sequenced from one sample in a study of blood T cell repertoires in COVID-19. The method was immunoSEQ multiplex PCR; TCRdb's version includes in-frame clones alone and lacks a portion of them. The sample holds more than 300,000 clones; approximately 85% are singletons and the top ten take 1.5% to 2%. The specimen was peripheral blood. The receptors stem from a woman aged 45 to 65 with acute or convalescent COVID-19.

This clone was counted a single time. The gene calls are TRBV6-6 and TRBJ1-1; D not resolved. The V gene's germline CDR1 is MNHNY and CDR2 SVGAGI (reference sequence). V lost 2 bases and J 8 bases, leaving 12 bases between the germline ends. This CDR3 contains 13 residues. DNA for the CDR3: TGTGCCAGCAGTTACGAGGGAAATCAAGAAGCTTTCTTT. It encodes CASSYEGNQEAFF.

The CDR3 DNA sequence: TGTGCCAGCAGTCCCTTTGGGATCGGGGGTTCTTTAGGAGGGGCCAACGTCCTGACTTTC. Amino acids: CASSPFGIGGSLGGANVLTF. The chain joins TRBV28 to TRBJ2-6; a possible D gene is TRBD2 (6 bases). This CDR3 is built from 20 residues. V gave up 5 bases and J gave up 4 bases, with 27 bases separating them. Germline loops: CDR1 MDHEN, CDR2 SYDVKM.

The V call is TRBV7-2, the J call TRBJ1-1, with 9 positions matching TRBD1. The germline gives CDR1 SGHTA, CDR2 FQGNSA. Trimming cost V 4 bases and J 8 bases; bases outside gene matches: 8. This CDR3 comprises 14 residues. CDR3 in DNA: TGTGCCAGCAGCTACGACAGGGGGAGTCGAGAAGCTTTCTTT. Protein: CASSYDRGSREAFF.

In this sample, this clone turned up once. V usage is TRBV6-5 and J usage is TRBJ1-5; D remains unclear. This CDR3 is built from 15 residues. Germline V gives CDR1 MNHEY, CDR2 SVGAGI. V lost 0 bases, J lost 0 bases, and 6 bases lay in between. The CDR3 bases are TGTGCCAGCAGTTACTCGAGTTTTAGCAATCAGCCCCAGCATTTT. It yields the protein CASSYSSFSNQPQHF.

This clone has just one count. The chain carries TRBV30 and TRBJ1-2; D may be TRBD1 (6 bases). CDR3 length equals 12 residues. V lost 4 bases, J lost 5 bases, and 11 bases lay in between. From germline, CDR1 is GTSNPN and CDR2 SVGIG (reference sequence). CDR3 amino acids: CAWKAQGYGYTF. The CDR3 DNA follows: TGTGCCTGGAAAGCGCAGGGGTATGGCTACACCTTC.

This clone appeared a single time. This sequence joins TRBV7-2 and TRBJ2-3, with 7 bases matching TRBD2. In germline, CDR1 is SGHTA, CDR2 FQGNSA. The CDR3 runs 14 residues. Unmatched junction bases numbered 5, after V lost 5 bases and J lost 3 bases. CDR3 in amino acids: CASSPGLVTDTQYF. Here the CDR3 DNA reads TGTGCCAGCAGCCCAGGACTAGTTACAGATACGCAGTATTTT. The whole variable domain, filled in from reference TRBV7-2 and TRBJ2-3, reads GAGVSQSPSNKVTEKGKDVELRCDPISGHTALYWYRQSLGQGLEFLIYFQGNSAPDKSGLPSDRFSAERTGGSVSTLTIQRTQQEDSAVYLCASSPGLVTDTQYFGPGTRLTVL.

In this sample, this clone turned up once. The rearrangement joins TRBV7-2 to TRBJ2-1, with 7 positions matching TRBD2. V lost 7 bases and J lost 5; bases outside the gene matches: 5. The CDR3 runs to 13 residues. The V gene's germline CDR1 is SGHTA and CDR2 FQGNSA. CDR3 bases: TGTGCCAGCAAGGGGAGGGTCCACAATGAGCAGTTCTTC. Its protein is CASKGRVHNEQFF.

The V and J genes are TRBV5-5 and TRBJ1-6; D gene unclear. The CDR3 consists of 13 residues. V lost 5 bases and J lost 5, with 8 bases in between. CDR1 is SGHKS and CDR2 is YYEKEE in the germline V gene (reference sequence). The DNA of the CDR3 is TGTGCCAGCAGATCGCAGAATAATTCACCCCTCCACTTT. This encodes CASRSQNNSPLHF.

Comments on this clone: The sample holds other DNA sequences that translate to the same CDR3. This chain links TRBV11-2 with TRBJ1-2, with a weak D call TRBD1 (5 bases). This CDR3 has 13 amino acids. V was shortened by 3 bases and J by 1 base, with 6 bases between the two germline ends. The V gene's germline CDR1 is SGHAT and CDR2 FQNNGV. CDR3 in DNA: TGTGCCAGCAGCTTGGGGGGTAACTATGGCTACACCTTC. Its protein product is CASSLGGNYGYTF.

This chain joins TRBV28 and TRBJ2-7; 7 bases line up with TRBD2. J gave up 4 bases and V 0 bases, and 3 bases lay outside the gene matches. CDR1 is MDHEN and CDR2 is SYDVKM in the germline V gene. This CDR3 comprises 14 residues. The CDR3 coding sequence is TGTGCCAGCAGTTTATGGCGGGAGAGGTACGAGCAGTACTTC. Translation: CASSLWRERYEQYF.

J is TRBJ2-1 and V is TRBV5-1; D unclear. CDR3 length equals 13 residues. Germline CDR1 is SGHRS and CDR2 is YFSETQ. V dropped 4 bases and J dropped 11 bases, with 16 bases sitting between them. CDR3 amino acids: CASSLGDWNKQFF. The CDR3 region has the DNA TGCGCCAGCAGCCTGGGCGACTGGAATAAGCAGTTCTTC. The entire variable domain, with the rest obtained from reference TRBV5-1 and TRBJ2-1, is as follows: KAGVTQTPRYLIKTRGQQVTLSCSPISGHRSVSWYQQTPGQGLQFLFEYFSETQRNKGNFPGRFSGRQFSNSRSEMNVSTLELGDSALYLCASSLGDWNKQFFGPGTRLTVL.

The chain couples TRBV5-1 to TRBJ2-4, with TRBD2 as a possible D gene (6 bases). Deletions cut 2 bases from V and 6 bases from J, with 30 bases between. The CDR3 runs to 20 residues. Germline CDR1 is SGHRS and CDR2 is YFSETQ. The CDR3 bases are TGCGCCAGCAGCTTCCATGGGGGAGGCCGACCACTAACCAAAAGAAACATTCAGTACTTC. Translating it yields CASSFHGGGRPLTKRNIQYF.

In DNA, the CDR3 is TGTGCCAGCTCACCACCGTCCCGCGGGAGGGCCGATGAGCAGTTCTTC. This encodes CASSPPSRGRADEQFF. V usage is TRBV18 and J usage is TRBJ2-1; 9 bases are a match to TRBD2. J was trimmed by 8 bases and V by 0 bases; bases with no gene match: 8. The CDR3 length is 16 residues. The germline CDR1 and CDR2 sequences are KGHSH and LQKENI.

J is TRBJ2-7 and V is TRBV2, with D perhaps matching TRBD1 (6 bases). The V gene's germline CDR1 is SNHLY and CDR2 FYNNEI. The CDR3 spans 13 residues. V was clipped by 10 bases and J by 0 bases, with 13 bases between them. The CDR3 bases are TGTGCCACCCAAGACAGGAGCTCCTACGAGCAGTACTTC. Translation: CATQDRSSYEQYF.

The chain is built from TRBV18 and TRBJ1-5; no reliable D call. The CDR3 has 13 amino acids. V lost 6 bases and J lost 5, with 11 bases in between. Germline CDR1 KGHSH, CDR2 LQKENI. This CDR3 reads CASSQSGDQPQHF. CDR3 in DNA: TGTGCCAGCTCCCAGAGCGGAGATCAGCCCCAGCATTTT.

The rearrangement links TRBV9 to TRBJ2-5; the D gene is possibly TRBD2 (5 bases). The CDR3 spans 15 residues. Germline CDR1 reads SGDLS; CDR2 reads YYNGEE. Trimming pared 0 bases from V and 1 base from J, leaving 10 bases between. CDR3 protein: CASSVAAGTQETQYF. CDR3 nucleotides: TGTGCCAGCAGCGTAGCGGCGGGTACCCAAGAGACCCAGTACTTC.

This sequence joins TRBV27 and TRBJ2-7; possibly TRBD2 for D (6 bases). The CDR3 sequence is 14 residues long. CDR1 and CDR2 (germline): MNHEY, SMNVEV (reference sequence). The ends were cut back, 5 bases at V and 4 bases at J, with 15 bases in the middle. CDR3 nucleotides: TGTGCCAGCAGTGCCCCCGGGGGAAATTACGAGCAGTACTTC. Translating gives CASSAPGGNYEQYF.

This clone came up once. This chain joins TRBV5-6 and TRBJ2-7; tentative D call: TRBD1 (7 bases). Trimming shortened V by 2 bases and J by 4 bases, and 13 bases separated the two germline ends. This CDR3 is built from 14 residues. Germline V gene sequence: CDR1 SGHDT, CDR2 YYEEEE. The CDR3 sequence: CASSLQGTGYEQYF. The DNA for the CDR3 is TGTGCCAGCAGCTTACAGGGGACTGGGTACGAGCAGTACTTC.

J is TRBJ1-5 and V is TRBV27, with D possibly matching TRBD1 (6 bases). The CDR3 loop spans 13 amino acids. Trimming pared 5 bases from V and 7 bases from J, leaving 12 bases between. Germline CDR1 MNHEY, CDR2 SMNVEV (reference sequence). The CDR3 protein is CASSRGGLQPQHF. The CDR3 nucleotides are TGTGCCAGCAGTAGGGGGGGCTTGCAGCCCCAGCATTTT.

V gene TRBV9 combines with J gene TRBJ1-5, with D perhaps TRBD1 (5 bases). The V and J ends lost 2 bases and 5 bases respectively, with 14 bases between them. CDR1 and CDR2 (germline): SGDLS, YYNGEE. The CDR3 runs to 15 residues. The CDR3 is CASSVGWTGDQPQHF. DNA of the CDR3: TGTGCCAGCAGCGTGGGTTGGACGGGGGATCAGCCCCAGCATTTT. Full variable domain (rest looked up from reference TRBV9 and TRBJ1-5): DSGVTQTPKHLITATGQRVTLRCSPRSGDLSVYWYQQSLDQGLQFLIQYYNGEERAKGNILERFSAQQFPDLHSELNLSSLELGDSALYFCASSVGWTGDQPQHFGDGTRLSIL.

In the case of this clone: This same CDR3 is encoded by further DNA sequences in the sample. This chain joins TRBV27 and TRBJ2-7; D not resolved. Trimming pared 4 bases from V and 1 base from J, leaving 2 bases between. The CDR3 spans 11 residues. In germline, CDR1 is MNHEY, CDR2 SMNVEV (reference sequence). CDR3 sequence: CASSSSYEQYF. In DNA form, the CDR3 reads TGTGCCAGCAGTTCATCCTACGAGCAGTACTTC.

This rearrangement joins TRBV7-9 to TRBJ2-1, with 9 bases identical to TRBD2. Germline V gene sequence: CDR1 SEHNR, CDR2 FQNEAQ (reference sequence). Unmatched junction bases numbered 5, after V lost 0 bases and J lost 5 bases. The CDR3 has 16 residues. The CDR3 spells CASSLAGTSRDNEQFF. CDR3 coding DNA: TGTGCCAGCAGCTTAGCAGGGACTAGCAGGGACAATGAGCAGTTCTTC.

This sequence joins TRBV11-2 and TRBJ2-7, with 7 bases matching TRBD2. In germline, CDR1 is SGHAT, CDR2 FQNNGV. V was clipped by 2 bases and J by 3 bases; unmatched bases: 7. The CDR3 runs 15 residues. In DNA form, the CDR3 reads TGTGCCAGCAGCTTATGGCCTAGCGGACTCTACGAGCAGTACTTC. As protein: CASSLWPSGLYEQYF.

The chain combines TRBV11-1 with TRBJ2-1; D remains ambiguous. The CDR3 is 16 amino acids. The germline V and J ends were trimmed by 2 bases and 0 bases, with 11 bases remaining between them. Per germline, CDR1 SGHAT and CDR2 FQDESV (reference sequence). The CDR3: CASSLPGGSSYNEQFF. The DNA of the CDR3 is TGTGCCAGCAGCTTACCTGGCGGAAGCTCCTACAATGAGCAGTTCTTC.

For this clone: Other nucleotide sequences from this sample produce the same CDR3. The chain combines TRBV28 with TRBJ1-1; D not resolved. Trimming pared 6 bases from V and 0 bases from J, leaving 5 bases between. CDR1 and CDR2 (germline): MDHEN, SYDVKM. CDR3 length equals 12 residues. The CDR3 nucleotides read TGTGCCAGCAGGACATTGAACACTGAAGCTTTCTTT. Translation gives CASRTLNTEAFF.